These 29 T cell receptor beta chains were all obtained from the same sample, sequenced in a study of control samples from healthy donors and cancer patients. TCRdb's table, derived via immunoSEQ multiplex PCR, lists solely in-frame clones and lacks some. The repertoire holds more than 95,000 clones, roughly 91% seen once, with approximately 2.3% in the top ten. Source material: blood. Every receptor here comes from a woman in her seventies in good health.

This rearrangement joins TRBV11-1 to TRBJ2-5; TRBD2 might be the D (5 bases). This CDR3 has 13 amino acids. Trimming pared 1 base from V and 5 bases from J, leaving 8 bases between. Germline CDR1 SGHAT, CDR2 FQDESV (reference sequence). This CDR3 reads CASSLGGMETQYF. DNA for the CDR3: TGTGCCAGCAGCTTAGGAGGGATGGAGACCCAGTACTTC.

The chain combines TRBV7-2 with TRBJ2-7; the match to TRBD2 covers 7 bases. The V and J ends lost 5 bases and 6 bases, in that order; junction bases with no gene match: 10. This CDR3 spans 14 amino acids. Looked up from germline, CDR1 is SGHTA and CDR2 is FQGNSA. The CDR3 region is CASSRRAGDSEQYF. The CDR3 DNA follows: TGTGCCAGCAGCCGGCGCGCGGGGGATAGCGAGCAGTACTTC.

This chain joins TRBV6-6 and TRBJ1-1; 9 bases line up with TRBD1. Trimming took 5 bases from V and 5 from J; bases not matched to a gene: 6. The germline V gene encodes CDR1 MNHNY and CDR2 SVGAGI (reference sequence). The CDR3 sequence is 14 residues long. Here the CDR3 reads CASSIGQGRTEAFF. The CDR3 bases are TGTGCCAGCAGTATCGGACAGGGGCGGACTGAAGCTTTCTTT.

The V gene is TRBV19, the J gene TRBJ1-2; 7 bases are shared with TRBD1. Germline lookup yields CDR1 LNHDA and CDR2 SQIVND (reference sequence). After removal of 4 bases from V and 11 bases from J, the junction contained 10 bases not matched to a gene. This CDR3 has 13 amino acids. For the CDR3, the DNA is TGTGCCAGTAGTACCGACTACAGGGGAGGTTACACCTTC. Residues: CASSTDYRGGYTF.

The chain links TRBV13 to TRBJ1-6; TRBD1 might be the D (5 bases). Germline lookup yields CDR1 PRHDT and CDR2 FYEKMQ (reference sequence). Trimming pared 5 bases from V and 7 bases from J, leaving 18 bases between. The CDR3 contains 16 residues. The CDR3 coding sequence is TGTGCCAGCAGCGTGCGCTCGGGACGTACAAATTCACCCCTCCACTTT. It is translated as CASSVRSGRTNSPLHF.

J is TRBJ2-1 and V is TRBV5-1; D might be TRBD1 or TRBD2, each matching 5 bases. Germline-derived CDR1 and CDR2 are SGHRS and YFSETQ. The CDR3 is 15 amino acids. V lost 0 bases to trimming and J lost 10 bases, with 17 bases between them. The CDR3 DNA is TGCGCCAGCAGCTTGGGGCTGGGGGACGGTTTGGAGCAGTTCTTC. Its translation is CASSLGLGDGLEQFF. Variable domain in full (rest from reference TRBV5-1 and TRBJ2-1): KAGVTQTPRYLIKTRGQQVTLSCSPISGHRSVSWYQQTPGQGLQFLFEYFSETQRNKGNFPGRFSGRQFSNSRSEMNVSTLELGDSALYLCASSLGLGDGLEQFFGPGTRLTVL.

This sequence joins TRBV6-5 and TRBJ1-2, with 8 bases that match TRBD1. Per the germline V gene, CDR1 is MNHEY and CDR2 is SVGAGI. Losses at the gene ends were 10 bases for V and 7 bases for J; bases not matched to a gene: 11. The CDR3 is 13 residues long. The CDR3 DNA follows: TGTGCCACACAGGGTGCAGGGGGCCTTGGCTACACCTTC. This gives the protein CATQGAGGLGYTF.

The V and J genes are TRBV29-1 and TRBJ1-4; no firm D call. V shed 1 base and J shed 4 bases, with 10 bases lying between them. Germline V gene lookup returns CDR1 SQVTM and CDR2 ANQGSEA. This CDR3 comprises 14 residues. CDR3 coding DNA: TGCAGCGTTGAAGGTAGCGGAGATAATGAAAAACTGTTTTTT. Translation gives CSVEGSGDNEKLFF.

V gene TRBV7-9 combines with J gene TRBJ1-2; D is unclear. The CDR3 runs 11 residues. V dropped 4 bases and J dropped 4 bases, with 4 bases sitting between them. CDR1 is SEHNR, CDR2 FQNEAQ, per germline (reference sequence). CDR3 sequence: CASSSSYGYTF. CDR3 DNA: TGTGCCAGCAGCTCCAGCTATGGCTACACCTTC.

V is TRBV4-1 and J is TRBJ2-1; 9 positions agree with TRBD2. After removal of 0 bases from V and 5 bases from J, the junction contained 5 bases not matched to a gene. The CDR3 runs to 16 residues. Germline V CDR1 and CDR2: MGHRA, YSYEKL. This chain's CDR3 is CASSQDQRLADNEQFF. The CDR3 DNA follows: TGCGCCAGCAGCCAAGATCAACGACTAGCGGACAATGAGCAGTTCTTC.

This clone was observed once. This rearrangement joins TRBV5-5 to TRBJ2-1, with 7 bases matching TRBD1. Trimming cost V 4 bases and J 0 bases; bases outside gene matches: 4. CDR1 is SGHKS and CDR2 is YYEKEE in the germline V gene (reference sequence). The CDR3 runs 15 residues. The CDR3: CASSDRDPSYNEQFF. The CDR3 nucleotides read TGTGCCAGCAGCGACAGGGACCCCTCCTACAATGAGCAGTTCTTC.

J is TRBJ2-5 and V is TRBV4-1; either TRBD1 or TRBD2 may fit D (5 bases each). Trimming removed 4 bases from V and 2 bases from J, with 17 bases in between. Per germline, CDR1 MGHRA and CDR2 YSYEKL. This CDR3 has 16 residues. This CDR3 reads CASSLETGTQQETQYF. The CDR3 coding sequence is TGCGCCAGCAGCCTAGAAACCGGGACGCAGCAAGAGACCCAGTACTTC.

This chain connects TRBV5-1 to TRBJ2-1; 8 positions agree with TRBD2. The ends lost 4 bases at V and 7 bases at J; junction bases unmatched: 10. Germline-derived CDR1 and CDR2 are SGHRS and YFSETQ. The CDR3 loop spans 15 amino acids. The CDR3 bases are TGCGCCAGCAGCCCAAGCGGGGGCGGTGGGAATGAGCAGTTCTTC. This gives the protein CASSPSGGGGNEQFF.

This sequence joins TRBV7-9 and TRBJ1-2; 7 bases line up with TRBD1. Germline-derived CDR1 and CDR2 are SEHNR and FQNEAQ (reference sequence). Trimming removed 6 bases from V and 0 bases from J; junction bases left unmatched: 10. The CDR3 consists of 16 residues. The CDR3 loop is CASSQGDPGANYGYTF. The CDR3 nucleotides read TGTGCCAGCAGTCAGGGGGATCCAGGTGCTAACTATGGCTACACCTTC.

V usage is TRBV6-5 and J usage is TRBJ2-5; D tentatively fits TRBD1 or TRBD2 (7 bases each). The CDR3 is 15 residues long. Trimming removed 0 bases from V and 5 bases from J, with 13 bases in between. CDR1 is MNHEY and CDR2 is SVGAGI in the germline V gene. The CDR3 nucleotides read TGTGCCAGCAGTTACTCGAGGGGGCGGGAGGAGACCCAGTACTTC. It specifies CASSYSRGREETQYF.

In nucleotides, the CDR3 is TGTGCCAGCAGCTTCGTCCCGGGACAGGTAGATACGCAGTATTTT. This codes for CASSFVPGQVDTQYF. This chain links TRBV6-5 with TRBJ2-3, with TRBD1 matching 8 bases. This CDR3 is 15 amino acids long. The V gene's germline CDR1 is MNHEY and CDR2 SVGAGI. The V gene end was trimmed by 6 bases and the J gene end by 5 bases; junction bases not matched to a gene: 10.

The chain recombines TRBV7-3 with TRBJ2-7, with TRBD1 matching over 7 bases. The germline gives CDR1 SGHTA, CDR2 FQGTGA. CDR3 size: 18 residues. V lost 5 bases to trimming and J lost 2 bases; unmatched junction nucleotides: 18. The DNA of the CDR3 is TGTGCCAGCAGCCTTAAAGGGGGCGGACGAGGGAATCCCTACGAGCAGTACTTC. Residues: CASSLKGGGRGNPYEQYF.

The genes are TRBV6-5 and TRBJ1-5; 7 nucleotides line up with TRBD1. The V gene's germline CDR1 is MNHEY and CDR2 SVGAGI. The trim removed 5 bases at V and 6 bases at J, leaving 4 bases unmatched. CDR3 length equals 13 residues. The CDR3 bases are TGTGCCAGCAGTCTTAGGGGGCGTCAGCCCCAGCATTTT. This translates into CASSLRGRQPQHF.

This clone was observed once. V is TRBV5-1 and J is TRBJ2-1, with 10 bases matching TRBD2. The CDR3 has 15 amino acids. Looked up from germline, CDR1 is SGHRS and CDR2 is YFSETQ. The V segment lost 2 bases and the J segment 4 bases; nucleotides outside the gene matches: 3. DNA of the CDR3: TGCGCCAGCAGCTTTAGCGGGGGGCCGTACAATGAGCAGTTCTTC. Translating it yields CASSFSGGPYNEQFF.

In its sample, this clone was seen a few times. V and J are TRBV3-1 (or the pseudogene TRBV3-2) and TRBJ2-7, with D perhaps being TRBD1 or TRBD2 (5 bases each). Germline V gene sequence: CDR1 LGHDT, CDR2 YNNKEL (reference sequence). The CDR3 contains 16 residues. Trimming removed 4 bases from V and 6 bases from J, with 22 bases in between. CDR3 residues: CASSLQPGRGSLEQYF. In DNA form, the CDR3 reads TGTGCCAGCAGCCTACAACCGGGACGAGGGTCCCTCGAGCAGTACTTC.

The chain links TRBV7-2 to TRBJ1-4, with TRBD1 matching 7 bases. The V gene's germline CDR1 is SGHTA and CDR2 FQGNSA. With V trimmed by 5 bases and J by 8 bases, 14 bases remained unmatched. This CDR3 comprises 16 residues. CDR3 in amino acids: CASSDRPDRVSEKLFF. In nucleotides, the CDR3 is TGTGCCAGCAGCGACCGACCCGACAGGGTGAGCGAAAAACTGTTTTTT.

The rearrangement links TRBV3-1 (or the pseudogene TRBV3-2) to TRBJ1-5; D gene unclear. Germline V CDR1 and CDR2: LGHDT, YNNKEL (reference sequence). This CDR3 has 17 amino acids. V gave up 4 bases and J gave up 0 bases, with 16 bases separating them. CDR3 in amino acids: CASSPSWQTDSNQPQHF. Written as DNA, the CDR3 is TGTGCCAGCAGCCCGAGTTGGCAGACCGATAGCAATCAGCCCCAGCATTTT.

This rearrangement joins TRBV11-2 to TRBJ2-2, with D possibly being TRBD1 (6 bases). V was shortened by 5 bases and J by 4 bases, with 8 bases between the two germline ends. Per germline, CDR1 SGHAT and CDR2 FQNNGV. CDR3 length: 13 residues. CDR3: CASSPGVTGELFF. CDR3 DNA: TGTGCCAGCAGCCCAGGGGTCACCGGGGAGCTGTTTTTT.

This clone showed up just a few times. The chain combines TRBV24-1 with TRBJ1-5; tentatively, D is TRBD1 (6 bases). There are 15 residues in the CDR3. Germline V gene sequence: CDR1 KGHDR, CDR2 SFDVKD. The ends were cut back, 3 bases at V and 6 bases at J, with 14 bases in the middle. This CDR3 reads CATSDGAGEVQPQHF. CDR3 nucleotide sequence: TGTGCCACCAGTGATGGTGCAGGGGAGGTTCAGCCCCAGCATTTT.

This chain connects TRBV20-1 to TRBJ1-1; D is uncertain. Germline CDR1 DFQATT, CDR2 SNEGSKA (reference sequence). This CDR3 is built from 11 residues. In DNA, the CDR3 is TGCAGCCTTCCGGGGAACACTGAAGCTTTCTTT. It yields the protein CSLPGNTEAFF.

This sequence joins TRBV7-8 and TRBJ1-5, with D possibly TRBD1 on 6 matching bases. With 1 base removed from V and 4 bases from J, the gap between germline ends came to 11 bases. Germline assignment: CDR1 SGHVS and CDR2 FQNEAQ. This CDR3 comprises 15 residues. CDR3 DNA: TGTGCCAGCAGCTTAGACGGACAGCCAAATCAGCCCCAGCATTTT. Its protein product is CASSLDGQPNQPQHF.

The V call is TRBV10-1, the J call TRBJ1-3; D is unresolved. V lost 6 bases and J lost 4, with 10 bases in between. Germline V CDR1 and CDR2: WNHNN, SYGVQD (reference sequence). CDR3 size: 13 residues. CDR3 residues: CASSKTRGNTIYF. The DNA for the CDR3 is TGCGCCAGCAGCAAGACTCGAGGAAACACCATATATTTT.

Comment on this clone: Other DNA sequences in the same sample also yield this CDR3. The gene calls are TRBV29-1 and TRBJ2-1, with D perhaps matching TRBD2 (6 bases). Deletions cut 5 bases from V and 0 bases from J, with 11 bases between. Per germline, CDR1 SQVTM and CDR2 ANQGSEA. The CDR3 has 14 amino acids. In DNA, the CDR3 is TGCAGCGTTAGCGGGTCGAGCTCCTACAATGAGCAGTTCTTC. Translating it yields CSVSGSSSYNEQFF.

The chain has TRBV25-1 and TRBJ2-7, with 7 positions matching TRBD1. The germline gives CDR1 MGHDK, CDR2 SYGVNS. The length of the CDR3 is 13 residues. Trimming removed 4 bases from V and 6 bases from J; junction bases left unmatched: 6. DNA of the CDR3: TGTGCCAGCAGTGGGGGACAGTTTAGCGAGCAGTACTTC. Translation gives CASSGGQFSEQYF.